The 5 T cell receptor beta chains below were found in one sample sequenced in a study of OX40 agonist ivuxolimab in advanced cancers. The table came from immunoSEQ multiplex PCR; TCRdb's copy has only in-frame clones and leaves some out. The sample consists of fewer than 80,000 clones, over 60% of them appearing once. The source was CD4+ or CD8+ T cells sorted from blood, collected in a trial of the OX40 agonist ivuxolimab. The receptors shown here come from an adult with an advanced solid tumor such as melanoma, head and neck, liver or kidney cancer.

The chain combines TRBV28 with TRBJ2-7, with D possibly matching TRBD1 (5 bases). V lost 6 bases and J 3 bases, leaving 9 bases between the germline ends. This CDR3 is built from 12 residues. Germline loops: CDR1 MDHEN, CDR2 SYDVKM. CDR3 residues: CASRKQVYEQYF. CDR3 nucleotide sequence: TGTGCCAGCAGAAAACAGGTCTACGAGCAGTACTTC.

The J gene is TRBJ2-3, the V gene TRBV2, with D hard to call. This CDR3 comprises 12 residues. Germline-derived CDR1 and CDR2 are SNHLY and FYNNEI. The ends were cut back, 7 bases at V and 0 bases at J, with 5 bases in the middle. The CDR3 DNA follows: TGTGCCAGCATGGAGAGCACAGATACGCAGTATTTT. It specifies CASMESTDTQYF. Looking up the rest from reference TRBV2 and TRBJ2-3 gives the full variable domain: EPEVTQTPSHQVTQMGQEVILRCVPISNHLYFYWYRQILGQKVEFLVSFYNNEISEKSEIFDDQFSVERPDGSNFTLKIRSTKLEDSAMYFCASMESTDTQYFGPGTRLTVL.

This chain connects TRBV6-1 to TRBJ1-5; D gene ambiguous. The CDR3 has 13 residues. Germline V gene lookup returns CDR1 MNHNS and CDR2 SASEGT. The ends were cut back, 7 bases at V and 5 bases at J, with 12 bases in the middle. The CDR3 nucleotides read TGTGCCAGCAAGTTACCAGGCCATCAGCCCCAGCATTTT. As protein: CASKLPGHQPQHF.

V and J are TRBV2 and TRBJ2-3, with 7 bases matching TRBD1. Germline CDR1 and CDR2: SNHLY and FYNNEI. J was trimmed by 1 base and V by 6 bases; bases with no gene match: 13. CDR3 length: 17 residues. CDR3 loop: CASRAHLTGQGTDTQYF. The CDR3 bases are TGTGCCAGCAGAGCTCATCTGACAGGACAGGGCACAGATACGCAGTATTTT. Variable domain in full (rest from reference TRBV2 and TRBJ2-3): EPEVTQTPSHQVTQMGQEVILRCVPISNHLYFYWYRQILGQKVEFLVSFYNNEISEKSEIFDDQFSVERPDGSNFTLKIRSTKLEDSAMYFCASRAHLTGQGTDTQYFGPGTRLTVL.

This clone was detected a few times. This sequence joins TRBV6-4 and TRBJ1-1; 7 bases line up with TRBD1. Germline V gene sequence: CDR1 MRHNA, CDR2 SNTAGT. The V gene end was trimmed by 6 bases and the J gene end by 6 bases; junction bases not matched to a gene: 10. This CDR3 is built from 14 residues. The CDR3 loop reads CASRVGQMPAEAFF. DNA for the CDR3: TGTGCCAGCAGGGTGGGACAGATGCCCGCTGAAGCTTTCTTT.